This T cell receptor (beta chain) stems from a study of T cell responses to AZD1222 COVID-19 vaccine. Study context: Pooled samples include second doses given at about 4 or 12 weeks. Findings and caveats of the study: White British donors predominated, females outnumbered males, and clonal diversity was possibly underestimated. Rises in breadth and depth of Spike-specific TCRs came after two AZD1222 doses. Reportedly, nearly half of unique spike TCRs recognized epitopes outside B.1.351/B.1.1.7 mutations.

Repertoires were generated with immunoSEQ multiplex PCR, while TCRdb's copy carries only in-frame clones and drops some. There are about 140,000 clones in the sample; around 91% occur only once, and around 5% lies in the top ten. This CDR3 is 13 amino acids long. V lost 7 bases and J 2 bases, leaving 11 bases between the germline ends. CDR1 MNHEY and CDR2 SVGAGI come from the germline V gene. Comments on this clone: As yet, its antigen is unknown.

The receptor comes from an adult in good health. The sample was peripheral blood, taken on day 0 of AZD1222 vaccination. This rearrangement joins TRBV6-5 to TRBJ1-2; D unclear. The CDR3 protein is CASNSRGNYGYTF. CDR3 in DNA: TGTGCCAGCAACTCACGGGGAAACTATGGCTACACCTTC.